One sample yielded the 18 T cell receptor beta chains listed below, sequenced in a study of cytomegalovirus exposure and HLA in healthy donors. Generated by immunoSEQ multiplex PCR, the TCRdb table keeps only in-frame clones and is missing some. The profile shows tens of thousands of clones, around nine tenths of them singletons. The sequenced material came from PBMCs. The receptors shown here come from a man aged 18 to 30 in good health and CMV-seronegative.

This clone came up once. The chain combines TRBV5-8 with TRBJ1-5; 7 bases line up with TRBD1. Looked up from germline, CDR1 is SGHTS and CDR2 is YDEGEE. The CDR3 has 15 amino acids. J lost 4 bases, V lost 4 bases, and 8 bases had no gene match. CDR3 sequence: CASSIGTGDNQPQHF. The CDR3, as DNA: TGTGCCAGCAGCATCGGAACAGGGGATAATCAGCCCCAGCATTTT.

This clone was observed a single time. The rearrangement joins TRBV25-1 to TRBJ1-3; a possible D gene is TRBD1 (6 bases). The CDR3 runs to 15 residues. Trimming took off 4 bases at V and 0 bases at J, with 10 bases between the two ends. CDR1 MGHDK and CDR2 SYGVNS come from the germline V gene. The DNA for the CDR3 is TGTGCCAGCAGTGTCGGACAGAGCTCTGGAAACACCATATATTTT. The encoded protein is CASSVGQSSGNTIYF.

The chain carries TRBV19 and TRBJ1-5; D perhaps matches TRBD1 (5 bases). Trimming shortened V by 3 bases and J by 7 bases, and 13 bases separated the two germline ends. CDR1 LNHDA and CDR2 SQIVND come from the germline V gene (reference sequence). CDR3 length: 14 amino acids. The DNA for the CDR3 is TGTGCCAGTAGTATCCGGGGGTTAGGGCAGCCCCAGCATTTT. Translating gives CASSIRGLGQPQHF.

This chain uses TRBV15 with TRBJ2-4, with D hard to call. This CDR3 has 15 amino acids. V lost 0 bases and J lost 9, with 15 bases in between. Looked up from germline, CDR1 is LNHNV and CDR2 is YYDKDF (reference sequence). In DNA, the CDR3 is TGTGCCACCAGCAGAGATCAGACTCTTGGCGTCATTCAGTACTTC. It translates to CATSRDQTLGVIQYF. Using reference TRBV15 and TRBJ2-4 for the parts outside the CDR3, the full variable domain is DAMVIQNPRYQVTQFGKPVTLSCSQTLNHNVMYWYQQKSSQAPKLLFHYYDKDFNNEADTPDNFQSRRPNTSFCFLDIRSPGLGDTAMYLCATSRDQTLGVIQYFGAGTRLSVL.

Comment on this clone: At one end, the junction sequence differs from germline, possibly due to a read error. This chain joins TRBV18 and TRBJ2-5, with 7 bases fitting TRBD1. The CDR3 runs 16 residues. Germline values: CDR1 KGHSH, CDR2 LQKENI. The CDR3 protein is CASSPLRDSITKTQYF. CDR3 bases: TGTGCCAGCTCCCCACTCCGGGACAGCATAACGAAGACCCAGTACTTC. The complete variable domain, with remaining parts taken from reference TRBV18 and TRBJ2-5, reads NAGVMQNPRHLVRRRGQEARLRCSPMKGHSHVYWYRQLPEEGLKFMVYLQKENIIDESGMPKERFSAEFPKEGPSILRIQQVVRGDSAAYFCASSPLRDSITKTQYFGPGTRLLVL.

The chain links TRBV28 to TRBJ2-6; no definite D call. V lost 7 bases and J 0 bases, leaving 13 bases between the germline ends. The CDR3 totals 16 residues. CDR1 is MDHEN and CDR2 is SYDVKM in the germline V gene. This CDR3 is CASTHTRLSGANVLTF. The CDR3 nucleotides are TGTGCCAGCACTCACACCCGACTCTCTGGGGCCAACGTCCTGACTTTC.

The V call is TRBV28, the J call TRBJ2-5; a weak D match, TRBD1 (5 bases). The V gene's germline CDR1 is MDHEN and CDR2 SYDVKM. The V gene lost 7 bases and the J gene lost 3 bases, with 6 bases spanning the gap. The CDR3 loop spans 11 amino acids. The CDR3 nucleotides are TGTGCCAGCACAGGGAAAGAGACCCAGTACTTC. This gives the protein CASTGKETQYF.

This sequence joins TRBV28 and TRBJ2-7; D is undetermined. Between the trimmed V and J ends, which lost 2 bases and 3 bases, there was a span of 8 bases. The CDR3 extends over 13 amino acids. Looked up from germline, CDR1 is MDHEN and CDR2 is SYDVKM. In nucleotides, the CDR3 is TGTGCCAGCAGTTTAAATCCTAGCTACGAGCAGTACTTC. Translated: CASSLNPSYEQYF. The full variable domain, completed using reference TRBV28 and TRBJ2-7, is DVKVTQSSRYLVKRTGEKVFLECVQDMDHENMFWYRQDPGLGLRLIYFSYDVKMKEKGDIPEGYSVSREKKERFSLILESASTNQTSMYLCASSLNPSYEQYFGPGTRLTVT.

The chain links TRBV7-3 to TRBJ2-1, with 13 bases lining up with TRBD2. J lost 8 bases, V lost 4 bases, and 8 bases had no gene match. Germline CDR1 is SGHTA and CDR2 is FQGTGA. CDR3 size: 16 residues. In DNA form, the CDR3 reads TGTGCCAGCAGCTCAGGGGGGACTAGCGGGACCCATGAGCAGTTCTTC. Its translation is CASSSGGTSGTHEQFF.

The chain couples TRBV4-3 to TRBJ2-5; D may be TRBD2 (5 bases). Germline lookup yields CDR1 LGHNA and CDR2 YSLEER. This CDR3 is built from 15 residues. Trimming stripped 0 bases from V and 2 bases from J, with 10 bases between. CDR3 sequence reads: CASSQDHRGQETQYF. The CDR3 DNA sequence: TGCGCCAGCAGCCAAGATCACCGGGGACAAGAGACCCAGTACTTC.

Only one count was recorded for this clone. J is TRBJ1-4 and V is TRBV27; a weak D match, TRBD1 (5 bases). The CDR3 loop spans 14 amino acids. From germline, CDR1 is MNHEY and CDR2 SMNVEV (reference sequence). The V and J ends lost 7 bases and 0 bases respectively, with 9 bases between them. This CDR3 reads CASTSGATNEKLFF. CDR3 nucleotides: TGTGCCAGCACCTCGGGGGCAACTAATGAAAAACTGTTTTTT.

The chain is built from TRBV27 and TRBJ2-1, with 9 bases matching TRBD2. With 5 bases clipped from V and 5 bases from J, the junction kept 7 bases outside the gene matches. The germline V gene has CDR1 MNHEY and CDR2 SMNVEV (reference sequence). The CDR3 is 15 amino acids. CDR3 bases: TGTGCCAGCAGTCTTAGCGGGAGTAGTCACAATGAGCAGTTCTTC. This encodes CASSLSGSSHNEQFF.

CDR3 loop: CASSLFGGPTYEQYF. In DNA form, the CDR3 reads TGTGCCAGCAGTTTATTCGGCGGGCCTACCTACGAGCAGTACTTC. The rearrangement joins TRBV27 to TRBJ2-7; perhaps TRBD2 as D (5 bases). The V and J ends lost 1 base and 2 bases respectively, with 12 bases between them. The CDR3 consists of 15 residues. The germline gives CDR1 MNHEY, CDR2 SMNVEV (reference sequence).

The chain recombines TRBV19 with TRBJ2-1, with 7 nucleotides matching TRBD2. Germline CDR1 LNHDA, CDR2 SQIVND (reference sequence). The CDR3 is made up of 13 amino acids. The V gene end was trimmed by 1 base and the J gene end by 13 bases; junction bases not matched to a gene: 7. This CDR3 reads CASSIVSSGAQFF. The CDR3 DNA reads TGTGCCAGTAGTATAGTTTCAAGCGGGGCCCAGTTCTTC.

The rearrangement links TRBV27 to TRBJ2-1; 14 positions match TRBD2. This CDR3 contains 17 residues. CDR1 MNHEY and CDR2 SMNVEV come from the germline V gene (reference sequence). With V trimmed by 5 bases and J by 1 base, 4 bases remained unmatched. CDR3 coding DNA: TGTGCCAGCAGTCTAGGGACTAGCGGGGGTTCCTACAATGAGCAGTTCTTC. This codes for CASSLGTSGGSYNEQFF.

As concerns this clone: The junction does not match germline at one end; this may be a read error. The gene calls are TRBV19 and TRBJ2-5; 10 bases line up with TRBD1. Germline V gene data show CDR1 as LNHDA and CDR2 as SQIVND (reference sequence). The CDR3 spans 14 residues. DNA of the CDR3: TGTGCCAGTAGTATGCGGGACAGGGGACTCTACTTGAACTTC. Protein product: CASSMRDRGLYLNF.

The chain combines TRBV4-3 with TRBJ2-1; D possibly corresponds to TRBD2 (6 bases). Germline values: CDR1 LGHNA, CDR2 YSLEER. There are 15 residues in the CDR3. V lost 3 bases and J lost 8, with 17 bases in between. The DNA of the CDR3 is TGCGCCAGCAGCCAGGGGCCGACTAGGAGCGATGAGCAGTTCTTC. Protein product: CASSQGPTRSDEQFF.

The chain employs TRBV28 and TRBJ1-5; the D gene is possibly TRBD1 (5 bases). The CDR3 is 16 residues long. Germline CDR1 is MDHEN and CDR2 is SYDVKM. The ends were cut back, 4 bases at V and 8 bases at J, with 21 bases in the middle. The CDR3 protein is CASSSPWGGEIEPQHF. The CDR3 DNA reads TGTGCCAGCAGTTCTCCCTGGGGAGGGGAGATTGAGCCCCAGCATTTT.